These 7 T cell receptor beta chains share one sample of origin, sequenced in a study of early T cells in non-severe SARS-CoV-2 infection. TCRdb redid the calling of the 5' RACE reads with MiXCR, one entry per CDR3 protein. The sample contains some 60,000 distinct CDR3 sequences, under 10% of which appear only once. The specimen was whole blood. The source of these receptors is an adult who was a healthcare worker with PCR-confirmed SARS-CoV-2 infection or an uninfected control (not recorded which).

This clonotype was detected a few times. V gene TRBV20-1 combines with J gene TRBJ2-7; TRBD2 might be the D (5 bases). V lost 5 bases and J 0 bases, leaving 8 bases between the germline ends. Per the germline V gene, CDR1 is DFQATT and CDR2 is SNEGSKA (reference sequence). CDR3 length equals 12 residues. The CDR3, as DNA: TGCAGTGCTGGACTCCCCTCCTACGAGCAGTACTTC. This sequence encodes CSAGLPSYEQYF.

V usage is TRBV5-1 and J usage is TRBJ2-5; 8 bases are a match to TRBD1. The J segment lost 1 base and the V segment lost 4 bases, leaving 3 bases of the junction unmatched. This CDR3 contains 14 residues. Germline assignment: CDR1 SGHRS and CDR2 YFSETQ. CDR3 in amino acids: CASSGTGTQETQYF. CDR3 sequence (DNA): TGCGCCAGCAGCGGGACAGGAACCCAAGAGACCCAGTACTTC.

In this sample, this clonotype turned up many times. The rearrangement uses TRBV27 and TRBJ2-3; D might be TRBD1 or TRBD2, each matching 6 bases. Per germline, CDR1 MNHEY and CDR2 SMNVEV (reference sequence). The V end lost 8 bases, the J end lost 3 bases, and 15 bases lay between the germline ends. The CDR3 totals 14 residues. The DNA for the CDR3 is TGTGCCAGCGGGAGCAGAGGGGGGACAGATACGCAGTATTTT. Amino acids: CASGSRGGTDTQYF.

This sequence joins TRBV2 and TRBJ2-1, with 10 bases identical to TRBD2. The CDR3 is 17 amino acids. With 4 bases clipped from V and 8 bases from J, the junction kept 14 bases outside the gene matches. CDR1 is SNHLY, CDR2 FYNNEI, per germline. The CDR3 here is CASSGWLAGVQGDEQFF. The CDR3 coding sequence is TGTGCCAGCAGTGGCTGGCTAGCGGGAGTTCAGGGAGATGAGCAGTTCTTC.

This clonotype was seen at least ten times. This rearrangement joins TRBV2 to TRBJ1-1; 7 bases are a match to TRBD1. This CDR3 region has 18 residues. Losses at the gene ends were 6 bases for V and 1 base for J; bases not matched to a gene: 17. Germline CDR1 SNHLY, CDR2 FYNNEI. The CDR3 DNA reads TGTGCCAGCAGATTCCGGAAGGGTATCGGACAGGCGAACACTGAAGCTTTCTTT. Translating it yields CASRFRKGIGQANTEAFF.

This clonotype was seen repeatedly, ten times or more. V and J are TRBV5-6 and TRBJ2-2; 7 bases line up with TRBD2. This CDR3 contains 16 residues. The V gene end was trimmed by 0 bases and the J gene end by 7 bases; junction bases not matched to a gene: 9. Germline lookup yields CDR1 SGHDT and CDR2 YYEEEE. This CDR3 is CASSLGASGWIGELFF. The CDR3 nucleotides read TGTGCCAGCAGCTTGGGGGCTAGCGGCTGGATCGGGGAGCTGTTTTTT. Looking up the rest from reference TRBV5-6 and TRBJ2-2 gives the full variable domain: DAGVTQSPTHLIKTRGQQVTLRCSPKSGHDTVSWYQQALGQGPQFIFQYYEEEERQRGNFPDRFSGHQFPNYSSELNVNALLLGDSALYLCASSLGASGWIGELFFGEGSRLTVL.

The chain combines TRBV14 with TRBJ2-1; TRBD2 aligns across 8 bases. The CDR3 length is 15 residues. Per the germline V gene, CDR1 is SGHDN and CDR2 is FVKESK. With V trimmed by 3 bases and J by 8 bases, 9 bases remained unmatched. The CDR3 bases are TGTGCCAGCAGCCATTCGGTTAGCGGGATCGATGAGCAGTTCTTC. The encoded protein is CASSHSVSGIDEQFF.